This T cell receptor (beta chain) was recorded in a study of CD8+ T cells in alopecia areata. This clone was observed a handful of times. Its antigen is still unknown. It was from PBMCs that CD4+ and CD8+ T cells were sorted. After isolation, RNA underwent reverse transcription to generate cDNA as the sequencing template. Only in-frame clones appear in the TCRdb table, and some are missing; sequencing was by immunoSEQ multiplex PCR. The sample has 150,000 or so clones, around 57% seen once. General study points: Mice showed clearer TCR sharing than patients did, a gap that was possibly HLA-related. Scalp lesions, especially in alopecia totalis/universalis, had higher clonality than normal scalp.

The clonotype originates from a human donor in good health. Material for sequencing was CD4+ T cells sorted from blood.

Written as DNA, the CDR3 is TGCGCCAGCAGTCAACTAGCGTCTTACAATGAGCAGTTCTTC. Translated, it gives CASSQLASYNEQFF. V usage is TRBV5-1 and J usage is TRBJ2-1; 7 bases agree with TRBD2. This CDR3 comprises 14 residues. V lost 5 bases to trimming and J lost 4 bases; unmatched junction nucleotides: 6. Germline loops: CDR1 SGHRS, CDR2 YFSETQ.